Presented here are 20 T cell receptor beta chains from one specimen sequenced in a study of T-cell reconstitution after alpha-beta-depleted transplantation in children. TCRbeta library construction was performed incorporating unique molecular identifiers. In TCRdb, the PCR reads were re-called with MiXCR into one record per CDR3 protein. This sample has about 200,000 distinct CDR3 sequences, with approximately 7% found just once. Material: PBMCs, obtained before TCRalphabeta/CD19-depleted stem cell transplant. These receptors all stem from a boy between 2 and 10 years old with acute lymphoblastic leukemia, due to receive a stem cell transplant.

V usage is TRBV14 and J usage is TRBJ2-7, with a weak D call TRBD2 (6 bases). The CDR3 length is 13 residues. The germline V gene has CDR1 SGHDN and CDR2 FVKESK. V was cut by 4 bases and J by 1 base, with 8 bases left in between. The CDR3 sequence is CASSRRGSYEQYF. The CDR3 bases are TGTGCCAGCAGCCGGCGGGGATCCTACGAGCAGTACTTC.

V usage is TRBV12-3 or TRBV12-4 and J usage is TRBJ1-2, with unresolved D. V dropped 3 bases and J dropped 5 bases, with 13 bases sitting between them. This CDR3 region has 14 residues. CDR3 nucleotide sequence: TGTGCCAGCAGTTTCTTCAACGCGGGATATGGCTACACCTTC. It codes for CASSFFNAGYGYTF.

The V call is TRBV30, the J call TRBJ1-5; no firm D call. CDR3 length: 14 amino acids. Trimming took 1 base from V and 2 from J, leaving 9 bases between them. The germline V gene has CDR1 GTSNPN and CDR2 SVGIG (reference sequence). Here the CDR3 DNA reads TGTGCCTGGAGTGCCGCCCAGGGCAATCAGCCCCAGCATTTT. Residues: CAWSAAQGNQPQHF.

The chain's CDR3 is CASSPGLVSGEQFF. Here the CDR3 DNA reads TGTGCCAGCAGCCCGGGACTAGTATCGGGTGAGCAGTTCTTC. The genes are TRBV7-2 and TRBJ2-1; 8 nucleotides line up with TRBD2. Germline CDR1 reads SGHTA; CDR2 reads FQGNSA. V trimming: 5 bases; J trimming: 9 bases; junction bases outside the gene matches: 9. The CDR3 sequence is 14 residues long.

The J gene is TRBJ2-5, the V gene TRBV5-1; 9 nucleotides align to TRBD2. V lost 3 bases to trimming and J lost 5 bases; unmatched junction nucleotides: 11. CDR1 and CDR2 from the germline V gene are SGHRS and YFSETQ. The CDR3 covers 16 residues. The CDR3 loop is CASSSGLAVGRETQYF. In DNA form, the CDR3 reads TGCGCCAGCAGCTCGGGACTAGCCGTAGGGCGGGAGACCCAGTACTTC.

In its sample, this clonotype was seen a few times. The chain employs TRBV4-3 and TRBJ1-5; D is perhaps TRBD1 (6 bases). The length of the CDR3 is 15 residues. V lost 0 bases and J 4 bases, leaving 10 bases between the germline ends. CDR1 and CDR2 from the germline V gene are LGHNA and YSLEER. CDR3 nucleotides: TGCGCCAGCAGCCAAGACGGCCAGGGGAATCAGCCCCAGCATTTT. It yields the protein CASSQDGQGNQPQHF.

This clonotype turned up a few times. One end of the junction varies from germline; a read error may be responsible. The V gene is TRBV11-2, the J gene TRBJ2-5; 13 nucleotides align to TRBD2. The CDR3 is 18 amino acids. Germline CDR1 is SGHAT and CDR2 is FQNNGV. In DNA form, the CDR3 reads TGTGCCAGCAGCGCAAGGGGACTAGCGGGGACTCTTCAAGGGACCCAGTACTTC. Protein: CASSARGLAGTLQGTQYF.

The table lists this clonotype with a few counts. The chain uses TRBV2 and TRBJ1-6, with 9 bases matching TRBD1. The CDR3 is 16 amino acids. Germline assignment: CDR1 SNHLY and CDR2 FYNNEI. J gave up 3 bases and V 5 bases, and 5 bases lay outside the gene matches. CDR3 region: CASSPQGAIYNSPLHF. CDR3 coding DNA: TGTGCCAGCAGTCCACAGGGGGCAATCTATAATTCACCCCTCCACTTT. Variable domain in full (rest from reference TRBV2 and TRBJ1-6): EPEVTQTPSHQVTQMGQEVILRCVPISNHLYFYWYRQILGQKVEFLVSFYNNEISEKSEIFDDQFSVERPDGSNFTLKIRSTKLEDSAMYFCASSPQGAIYNSPLHFGNGTRLTVT.

Many counts were recorded for this clonotype. This sequence joins TRBV7-2 and TRBJ1-1; unclear D gene. The CDR3 has 15 residues. V lost 4 bases, J lost 1 base, and 13 bases lay in between. The V gene's germline CDR1 is SGHTA and CDR2 FQGNSA. The CDR3 coding sequence is TGTGCCAGCAGCTCCACCAGCAGGAGGAACACTGAAGCTTTCTTT. Amino acid sequence: CASSSTSRRNTEAFF.

A few counts support this clonotype. The rearrangement links TRBV20-1 to TRBJ2-7; 7 positions match TRBD1. This CDR3 comprises 15 residues. The germline gives CDR1 DFQATT, CDR2 SNEGSKA (reference sequence). The V segment lost 0 bases and the J segment 3 bases; nucleotides outside the gene matches: 8. CDR3 residues: CSARDNTGVDYEQYF. Here the CDR3 DNA reads TGCAGTGCTAGAGATAACACAGGGGTCGACTACGAGCAGTACTTC.

J is TRBJ2-5 and V is TRBV6-2 or TRBV6-3; D unresolved. The CDR3 totals 16 residues. The V end lost 5 bases, the J end lost 4 bases, and 20 bases lay between the germline ends. CDR1 and CDR2 (germline): MNHEY, SVGEGT. Written as DNA, the CDR3 is TGTGCCAGCAGTGGATTTGCCAAACGTTATGGAGAGACCCAGTACTTC. Amino acids: CASSGFAKRYGETQYF.

This clonotype was counted ten times or more. The rearrangement uses TRBV10-2 and TRBJ2-5, with a weak D call TRBD2 (7 bases). V was cut by 0 bases and J by 12 bases, with 11 bases left in between. Germline assignment: CDR1 WSHSY and CDR2 SAAADI. CDR3 length equals 12 residues. The CDR3 here is CASSESSGDKYF. CDR3 DNA sequence: TGCGCCAGCAGTGAGTCGAGCGGGGACAAGTACTTC.

This clonotype was observed at least ten times. The V and J genes are TRBV27 and TRBJ2-7; D perhaps matches TRBD1 (5 bases). Trimming removed 7 bases from V and 3 bases from J, with 10 bases in between. There are 12 residues in the CDR3. CDR1 and CDR2 (germline): MNHEY, SMNVEV (reference sequence). The CDR3 spells CASKKGNYEQYF. CDR3 in DNA: TGTGCCAGCAAGAAGGGGAACTACGAGCAGTACTTC.

The chain uses TRBV3-1 and TRBJ2-3; 7 bases fit TRBD1. With 0 bases clipped from V and 4 bases from J, the junction kept 4 bases outside the gene matches. The CDR3 has 15 residues. The germline V gene encodes CDR1 LGHDT and CDR2 YNNKEL (reference sequence). CDR3 DNA sequence: TGTGCCAGCAGCCAAGAGGGAGACAGGGCAGATACGCAGTATTTT. It encodes CASSQEGDRADTQYF.

This chain joins TRBV7-3 and TRBJ1-2, with TRBD1 as a possible D gene (6 bases). Between the trimmed V and J ends, which lost 5 bases and 4 bases, there was a span of 14 bases. There are 14 residues in the CDR3. In germline, CDR1 is SGHTA, CDR2 FQGTGA. CDR3 in DNA: TGTGCCAGCAGCCTCCCCGGGGGGGCCTATGGCTACACCTTC. This codes for CASSLPGGAYGYTF.

The sample holds a few counts of this clonotype. The V and J genes are TRBV6-6 and TRBJ2-1, with a possible D match to TRBD2 (5 bases). V shed 2 bases and J shed 14 bases, with 16 bases lying between them. The CDR3 runs 13 residues. Germline CDR1 and CDR2: MNHNY and SVGAGI (reference sequence). In DNA, the CDR3 is TGTGCCAGCAGTTACGGGCGGGTGGGTTCGGAGTTCTTC. Translating gives CASSYGRVGSEFF.

CDR3 nucleotide sequence: TGTGCCAGCAGCTTAGAGGACAGATCCTACGAGCAGTACTTC. Its translation: CASSLEDRSYEQYF. The chain recombines TRBV7-2 with TRBJ2-7; possibly TRBD1 for D (6 bases). This CDR3 is built from 14 residues. The germline V and J ends were trimmed by 1 base and 1 base, with 8 bases remaining between them. Germline assignment: CDR1 SGHTA and CDR2 FQGNSA.

This clonotype was counted a single time. A much larger clonotype is one base distant, so this may be a read error. This CDR3 reads CSARSGTYNERFF. For the CDR3, the DNA is TGCAGTGCTAGATCGGGGACCTACAATGAGCGGTTCTTC. The V and J genes are TRBV20-1 and TRBJ2-1, with D perhaps being TRBD1 or TRBD2 (5 bases each). This CDR3 region has 13 residues. Germline V gene sequence: CDR1 DFQATT, CDR2 SNEGSKA (reference sequence).

The J gene is TRBJ1-1, the V gene TRBV12-3 or TRBV12-4, with 7 bases that match TRBD1. The ends lost 4 bases at V and 7 bases at J; junction bases unmatched: 9. This CDR3 has 14 residues. CDR3 DNA sequence: TGTGCCAGCAGTTCCTCACCGGGACAGCTTGAAGCTTTCTTT. Encoded protein: CASSSSPGQLEAFF.

This clonotype occurred a few times. The CDR3 here is CASSVAGVPGELFF. In nucleotides, the CDR3 is TGTGCCAGCAGCGTAGCCGGGGTACCCGGGGAGCTGTTTTTT. The chain is built from TRBV9 and TRBJ2-2, with D maybe TRBD2 (5 bases). The V and J ends lost 0 bases and 6 bases respectively, with 9 bases between them. This CDR3 comprises 14 residues. Germline V lookup: CDR1 SGDLS, CDR2 YYNGEE.